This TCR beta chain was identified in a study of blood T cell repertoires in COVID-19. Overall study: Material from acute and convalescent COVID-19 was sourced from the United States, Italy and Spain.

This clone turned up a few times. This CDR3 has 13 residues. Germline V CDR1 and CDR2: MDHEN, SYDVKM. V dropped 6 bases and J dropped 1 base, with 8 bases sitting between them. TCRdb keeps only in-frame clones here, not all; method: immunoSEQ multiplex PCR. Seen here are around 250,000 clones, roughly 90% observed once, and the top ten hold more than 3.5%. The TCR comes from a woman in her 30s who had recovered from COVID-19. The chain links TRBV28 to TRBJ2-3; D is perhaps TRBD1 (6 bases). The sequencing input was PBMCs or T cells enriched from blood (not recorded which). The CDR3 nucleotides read TGTGCCAGCAGCGAGGGGGGCACAGATACGCAGTATTTT. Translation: CASSEGGTDTQYF. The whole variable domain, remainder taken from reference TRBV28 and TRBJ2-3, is DVKVTQSSRYLVKRTGEKVFLECVQDMDHENMFWYRQDPGLGLRLIYFSYDVKMKEKGDIPEGYSVSREKKERFSLILESASTNQTSMYLCASSEGGTDTQYFGPGTRLTVL.